This TCR beta chain is from a study of cytomegalovirus exposure and HLA in healthy donors. General study results and limits: The study flagged some 180 TCR beta chains as cytomegalovirus-associated. Some public TCRs appeared in many individuals, while most sequences were rare.

Germline values: CDR1 MDHEN, CDR2 SYDVKM. The CDR3 has 15 amino acids. Unmatched junction bases numbered 10, after V lost 5 bases and J lost 4 bases. On this clone itself: Its antigen is still unknown.

This table comes from immunoSEQ multiplex PCR, and its TCRdb copy is limited to in-frame clones, with some not included. This sample yields tens of thousands of clones, of which roughly 94% are seen a single time; around 4.5% belongs to the top ten. The TCR comes from a man younger than 30 in good health and CMV-seropositive. The rearrangement links TRBV28 to TRBJ2-5; 7 nucleotides match TRBD1. The sequenced material came from PBMCs. This CDR3 is CASSTRQGRGETQYF. DNA of the CDR3: TGTGCCAGCAGTACCAGACAGGGTCGAGGAGAGACCCAGTACTTC.